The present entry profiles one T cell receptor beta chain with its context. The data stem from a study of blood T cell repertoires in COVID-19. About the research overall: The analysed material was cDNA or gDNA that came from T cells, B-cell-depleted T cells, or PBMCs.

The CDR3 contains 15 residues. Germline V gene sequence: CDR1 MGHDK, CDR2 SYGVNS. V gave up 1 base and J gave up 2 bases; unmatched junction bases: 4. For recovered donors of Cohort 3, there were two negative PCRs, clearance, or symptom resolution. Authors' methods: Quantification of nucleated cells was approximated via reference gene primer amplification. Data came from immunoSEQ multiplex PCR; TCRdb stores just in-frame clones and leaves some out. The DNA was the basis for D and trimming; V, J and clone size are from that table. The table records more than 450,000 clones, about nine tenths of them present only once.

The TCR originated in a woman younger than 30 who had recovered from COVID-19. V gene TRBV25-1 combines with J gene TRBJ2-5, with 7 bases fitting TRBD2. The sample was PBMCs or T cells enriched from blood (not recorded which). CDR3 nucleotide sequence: TGTGCCAGCAGTGAATCCCAGGGAGGGCAAGAGACCCAGTACTTC. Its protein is CASSESQGGQETQYF.